This TCR beta chain was observed in a study of blood T cell repertoires in COVID-19. Participants, about 18 to 90 years old, spanned around 26 US areas. Within the 2 weeks before study entry, each person in the exposed group met a COVID-19 case. This clone appeared once. Per the study methods: Reference gene primers were amplified, and this amplification served to estimate nucleated cell counts. The method was immunoSEQ multiplex PCR; TCRdb's version includes in-frame clones alone and lacks a portion of them. V, J and clone size were drawn from that table, and D and trimming were deduced from the DNA. Altogether 350,000 to 500,000 clones are present, 88% being singletons, with the ten largest covering approximately 1.3%. The sequenced material came from PBMCs or T cells enriched from blood (not recorded which). The TCR comes from a woman younger than 35 who had been exposed to COVID-19.

CDR3 in amino acids: CASIKGATNYGYTF. The CDR3 DNA sequence: TGTGCCAGCATTAAGGGGGCAACTAACTATGGCTACACCTTC. This sequence joins TRBV28 and TRBJ1-2, with 7 bases that match TRBD1. Losses at the gene ends were 7 bases for V and 0 bases for J; bases not matched to a gene: 5. Germline values: CDR1 MDHEN, CDR2 SYDVKM. This CDR3 contains 14 residues.